A single sample gave rise to the 31 T cell receptor beta chains below, sequenced in a study of blood T cell repertoires in COVID-19. The table came from immunoSEQ multiplex PCR; TCRdb's copy has only in-frame clones and leaves some out. Counted here are around 99,000 clones, around 89% occurring once; the ten biggest clones make up approximately 6.8%. The sequenced sample consisted of peripheral blood. The receptors were sampled from a man aged 45-65 years with active or convalescent COVID-19.

This chain connects TRBV7-9 to TRBJ1-2; D gene uncertain. Germline CDR1 and CDR2: SEHNR and FQNEAQ (reference sequence). Trimming cost V 7 bases and J 5 bases, with 11 bases left between them. The CDR3 is 12 residues long. CDR3 in amino acids: CASTQAPYGYTF. Written as DNA, the CDR3 is TGTGCCAGCACCCAGGCCCCTTATGGCTACACCTTC. Based on the CDR3 plus reference TRBV7-9 and TRBJ1-2, the full variable domain is DTGVSQNPRHKITKRGQNVTFRCDPISEHNRLYWYRQTLGQGPEFLTYFQNEAQLEKSRLLSDRFSAERPKGSFSTLEIQRTEQGDSAMYLCASTQAPYGYTFGSGTRLTVV.

V gene TRBV5-1 combines with J gene TRBJ2-5; 9 positions match TRBD1. V shed 2 bases, J shed 3 bases, and the junction held 2 bases outside the gene matches. This CDR3 contains 14 residues. CDR1 and CDR2 from the germline V gene are SGHRS and YFSETQ. In DNA form, the CDR3 reads TGCGCCAGCAGCTTAGGGACAGGGAAAGAGACCCAGTACTTC. Protein: CASSLGTGKETQYF.

The genes are TRBV6-2 or TRBV6-3 and TRBJ1-5; D gene unclear. Germline values: CDR1 MNHEY, CDR2 SVGEGT. This CDR3 contains 13 residues. V gave up 3 bases and J gave up 4 bases, with 7 bases separating them. Here the CDR3 reads CASSYGPNQPQHF. The CDR3 nucleotides are TGTGCCAGCAGTTATGGGCCAAATCAGCCCCAGCATTTT.

The genes are TRBV30 and TRBJ1-6; the D gene is possibly TRBD1 (5 bases). V lost 4 bases, J lost 0 bases, and 10 bases lay in between. Germline V lookup: CDR1 GTSNPN, CDR2 SVGIG (reference sequence). The CDR3 sequence is 15 residues long. The CDR3 spells CAWMEGLSYNSPLHF. CDR3 DNA: TGTGCCTGGATGGAGGGGCTCTCCTATAATTCACCCCTCCACTTT.

The chain links TRBV27 to TRBJ2-7; 12 nucleotides line up with TRBD2. Germline values: CDR1 MNHEY, CDR2 SMNVEV (reference sequence). With V trimmed by 0 bases and J by 4 bases, 7 bases remained unmatched. The CDR3 sequence is 17 residues long. The CDR3 loop is CASSLSVRTSGMYEQYF. Written as DNA, the CDR3 is TGTGCCAGCAGTTTATCGGTCCGGACTAGCGGGATGTACGAGCAGTACTTC.

V gene TRBV25-1 combines with J gene TRBJ1-6, with 9 nucleotides matching TRBD1. Germline V gives CDR1 MGHDK, CDR2 SYGVNS. The ends lost 2 bases at V and 6 bases at J; junction bases unmatched: 8. This CDR3 spans 17 amino acids. The CDR3, as DNA: TGTGCCAGCAGTGAAGGGTCGGGGACAGGGCCTAATTCACCCCTCCACTTT. Translating gives CASSEGSGTGPNSPLHF. Full variable domain (missing parts from reference TRBV25-1 and TRBJ1-6): EADIYQTPRYLVIGTGKKITLECSQTMGHDKMYWYQQDPGMELHLIHYSYGVNSTEKGDLSSESTVSRIRTEHFPLTLESARPSHTSQYLCASSEGSGTGPNSPLHFGNGTRLTVT.

The rearrangement joins TRBV6-1 to TRBJ1-1, with unresolved D. Germline V gene lookup returns CDR1 MNHNS and CDR2 SASEGT. Trimming stripped 1 base from V and 1 base from J, with 10 bases between. The CDR3 consists of 15 residues. The CDR3 here is CASSEGIRGNTEAFF. CDR3 DNA sequence: TGTGCCAGCAGTGAAGGAATTCGGGGGAACACTGAAGCTTTCTTT.

The gene calls are TRBV11-2 and TRBJ1-3; no clear D. The germline CDR1 and CDR2 sequences are SGHAT and FQNNGV. The CDR3 contains 15 residues. The ends were cut back, 5 bases at V and 1 base at J, with 12 bases in the middle. CDR3 region: CASSPWRSSGNTIYF. Here the CDR3 DNA reads TGTGCCAGCAGCCCGTGGAGGAGTTCTGGAAACACCATATATTTT.

The chain couples TRBV5-5 to TRBJ2-1; D is perhaps TRBD2 (6 bases). This CDR3 contains 14 residues. Germline loops: CDR1 SGHKS, CDR2 YYEKEE (reference sequence). Trimming removed 4 bases from V and 4 bases from J, with 12 bases in between. The CDR3 reads CASSPRTNYNEQFF. Written as DNA, the CDR3 is TGTGCCAGCAGCCCCCGGACTAATTACAATGAGCAGTTCTTC.

The V call is TRBV2, the J call TRBJ2-4; D is perhaps TRBD1 (5 bases). Germline CDR1 reads SNHLY; CDR2 reads FYNNEI. This CDR3 has 17 residues. Trimming took off 4 bases at V and 0 bases at J, with 16 bases between the two ends. The CDR3 nucleotides are TGTGCCAGCAGTGGGGGTAGGGGCACTCTAGCCAAAAACATTCAGTACTTC. Its protein is CASSGGRGTLAKNIQYF.

The rearrangement uses TRBV10-3 and TRBJ2-1; TRBD2 agrees at 13 bases. Germline assignment: CDR1 ENHRY and CDR2 SYGVKD. V was clipped by 0 bases and J by 5 bases; unmatched bases: 7. CDR3 length: 18 amino acids. In DNA form, the CDR3 reads TGTGCCATCAGTGAGTCCCTAACCGGGACTAGCGGGAACAATGAGCAGTTCTTC. Protein sequence: CAISESLTGTSGNNEQFF.

The chain joins TRBV5-6 to TRBJ2-7; tentatively, D is TRBD1 (5 bases). This CDR3 contains 15 residues. Deletions cut 1 base from V and 2 bases from J, with 13 bases between. Germline CDR1 is SGHDT and CDR2 is YYEEEE. CDR3 DNA sequence: TGTGCCAGCAGCTTGTTTTTCAGGGCAACCTACGAGCAGTACTTC. Its translation is CASSLFFRATYEQYF.

The DNA for the CDR3 is TGTGCCAGCAGCTTATCGGCGACAGGGGTATCTGGTTATGGCTACACCTTC. It is translated as CASSLSATGVSGYGYTF. V gene TRBV11-2 combines with J gene TRBJ1-2; 8 bases agree with TRBD1. Germline V CDR1 and CDR2: SGHAT, FQNNGV. The J segment lost 5 bases and the V segment lost 2 bases, leaving 13 bases of the junction unmatched. The CDR3 runs to 17 residues.

The chain couples TRBV10-3 to TRBJ2-3, with a possible D match to TRBD2 (5 bases). In germline, CDR1 is ENHRY, CDR2 SYGVKD. V was trimmed by 7 bases and J by 5 bases, leaving 13 bases between them. CDR3 size: 13 residues. This CDR3 is CAITQGRGDTQYF. The CDR3 DNA reads as TGTGCCATCACTCAAGGCCGGGGAGATACGCAGTATTTT.

This rearrangement joins TRBV7-2 to TRBJ2-4, with D maybe TRBD2 (5 bases). V lost 5 bases and J 0 bases, leaving 17 bases between the germline ends. This CDR3 is built from 17 residues. Germline loops: CDR1 SGHTA, CDR2 FQGNSA. The CDR3 coding sequence is TGTGCCAGCAGCCTTCAGGAGGAGGTCTTAGCCAAAAACATTCAGTACTTC. Its protein is CASSLQEEVLAKNIQYF.

Here the CDR3 reads CASSPRGGLANYEQYF. CDR3 sequence (DNA): TGTGCCAGCAGCCCCCGAGGAGGACTAGCGAACTACGAGCAGTACTTC. The chain has TRBV7-9 and TRBJ2-7; 9 positions agree with TRBD2. The CDR3 is 16 amino acids. The V gene's germline CDR1 is SEHNR and CDR2 FQNEAQ (reference sequence). V lost 5 bases, J lost 3 bases, and 11 bases stayed unmatched.

The chain employs TRBV6-2 or TRBV6-3 and TRBJ1-1, with unresolved D. V lost 6 bases and J 5 bases, leaving 16 bases between the germline ends. The germline V gene has CDR1 MNHEY and CDR2 SVGEGT. CDR3 length: 14 amino acids. The CDR3 nucleotides are TGTGCCAGCAGCCCCTCCGATTCAGGAACTGAAGCTTTCTTT. Protein product: CASSPSDSGTEAFF.

V gene TRBV28 combines with J gene TRBJ1-2, with TRBD1 matching over 7 bases. The germline gives CDR1 MDHEN, CDR2 SYDVKM. The CDR3 contains 12 residues. Trimming removed 7 bases from V and 2 bases from J; junction bases left unmatched: 1. In DNA, the CDR3 is TGTGCCAGCACGACAGGGAACTATGGCTACACCTTC. This encodes CASTTGNYGYTF.

The chain carries TRBV5-6 and TRBJ2-2, with 10 nucleotides matching TRBD2. The CDR3 consists of 19 residues. Trimming at V came to 0 bases and at J to 1 base, leaving 9 bases not matched to a gene. The germline CDR1 and CDR2 sequences are SGHDT and YYEEEE. Here the CDR3 reads CASSLGWGSGRMNTGELFF. CDR3 nucleotides: TGTGCCAGCAGCTTGGGGTGGGGTAGCGGGAGGATGAACACCGGGGAGCTGTTTTTT. Together with reference TRBV5-6 and TRBJ2-2, the CDR3 gives the full variable domain: DAGVTQSPTHLIKTRGQQVTLRCSPKSGHDTVSWYQQALGQGPQFIFQYYEEEERQRGNFPDRFSGHQFPNYSSELNVNALLLGDSALYLCASSLGWGSGRMNTGELFFGEGSRLTVL.

J is TRBJ2-7 and V is TRBV6-5, with 7 bases that match TRBD1. Germline V gives CDR1 MNHEY, CDR2 SVGAGI. Trimming at V came to 0 bases and at J to 4 bases, leaving 6 bases not matched to a gene. The CDR3 is made up of 15 amino acids. The CDR3 here is CASSYSKGGGYEQYF. The CDR3 DNA follows: TGTGCCAGCAGTTACTCGAAAGGGGGCGGGTACGAGCAGTACTTC.

The V call is TRBV7-9, the J call TRBJ1-2; D may be TRBD1 (6 bases). V was clipped by 4 bases and J by 7 bases, with 10 bases between them. The germline V gene has CDR1 SEHNR and CDR2 FQNEAQ (reference sequence). The CDR3 is 12 amino acids. The CDR3 DNA reads as TGTGCCAGCAGCTCCAACAGGGTTGGCTACACCTTC. Its protein is CASSSNRVGYTF.

This chain joins TRBV6-5 and TRBJ2-1; TRBD2 agrees at 7 bases. The junction had 6 bases not matched to a gene; V was cut back by 2 bases and J by 2 bases. CDR3 length: 16 amino acids. Germline V CDR1 and CDR2: MNHEY, SVGAGI. In DNA form, the CDR3 reads TGTGCCAGCAGTTACCTAGCGGACTCGACCTACAATGAGCAGTTCTTC. Amino acid sequence: CASSYLADSTYNEQFF.

This clone was picked up one time. Germline and junction disagree at one end, which may indicate a read error. The J gene is TRBJ1-4, the V gene TRBV3-1 (or the pseudogene TRBV3-2); no definite D call. The CDR3 covers 12 residues. Germline CDR1 and CDR2: LGHDT and YNNKEL (reference sequence). This CDR3 is CASSLGRVVISF. The CDR3 DNA sequence: TGTGCCAGCAGCCTTGGGAGGGTGGTGATATCTTTT.

The chain uses TRBV3-1 (or the pseudogene TRBV3-2) and TRBJ2-7; TRBD2 aligns across 13 bases. This CDR3 is built from 18 residues. The germline gives CDR1 LGHDT, CDR2 YNNKEL (reference sequence). Trimming removed 4 bases from V and 6 bases from J; junction bases left unmatched: 15. The CDR3 DNA follows: TGTGCCAGCAGCCGTGGGACTAGCGGGATTGGAACTACTCGCGAGCAGTACTTC. Translated: CASSRGTSGIGTTREQYF.

The rearrangement links TRBV5-1 to TRBJ1-1; D not resolved. Germline-derived CDR1 and CDR2 are SGHRS and YFSETQ. V lost 6 bases to trimming and J lost 2 bases, with 11 bases between them. CDR3 length: 13 residues. CDR3 DNA: TGCGCCAGCACTCGAAGTAGTAACACTGAAGCTTTCTTT. This encodes CASTRSSNTEAFF.

V usage is TRBV30 and J usage is TRBJ1-1; no definite D call. The V gene's germline CDR1 is GTSNPN and CDR2 SVGIG (reference sequence). This CDR3 has 12 amino acids. V was trimmed by 6 bases and J by 0 bases, leaving 8 bases between them. The CDR3, as DNA: TGTGCCTGTAATGTAGTGAACACTGAAGCTTTCTTT. It translates to CACNVVNTEAFF.

This chain joins TRBV18 and TRBJ1-3, with 7 bases identical to TRBD1. V trimming: 3 bases; J trimming: 0 bases; junction bases outside the gene matches: 8. Germline V CDR1 and CDR2: KGHSH, LQKENI. The CDR3 sequence is 17 residues long. This CDR3 reads CASSPSWTGLSGNTIYF. In DNA, the CDR3 is TGTGCCAGCTCACCCTCCTGGACAGGCCTCTCTGGAAACACCATATATTTT.

CDR3 in DNA: TGCAGTGCTAGTGTGGCTCCCTCGAACACTGAAGCTTTCTTT. This encodes CSASVAPSNTEAFF. The chain is built from TRBV20-1 and TRBJ1-1; D is ambiguous. Germline CDR1 DFQATT, CDR2 SNEGSKA (reference sequence). Trimming shortened V by 3 bases and J by 1 base, and 12 bases separated the two germline ends. CDR3 length: 14 amino acids.

The rearrangement joins TRBV14 to TRBJ1-3; the D is unclear. V was trimmed by 1 base and J by 0 bases, leaving 10 bases between them. This CDR3 is built from 16 residues. Germline loops: CDR1 SGHDN, CDR2 FVKESK. The CDR3 is CASSQVNFPSGNTIYF. In DNA, the CDR3 is TGTGCCAGCAGCCAAGTCAATTTCCCCTCTGGAAACACCATATATTTT.

The chain couples TRBV7-9 to TRBJ2-1, with TRBD2 matching 15 bases. The germline CDR1 and CDR2 sequences are SEHNR and FQNEAQ (reference sequence). CDR3 length: 16 residues. Losses at the gene ends were 2 bases for V and 9 bases for J; bases not matched to a gene: 5. The CDR3 reads CASSLWTSGRAVEQFF. DNA for the CDR3: TGTGCCAGCAGCTTATGGACTAGCGGGAGGGCGGTTGAGCAGTTCTTC. Combining the CDR3 with reference TRBV7-9 and TRBJ2-1 gives the whole variable domain DTGVSQNPRHKITKRGQNVTFRCDPISEHNRLYWYRQTLGQGPEFLTYFQNEAQLEKSRLLSDRFSAERPKGSFSTLEIQRTEQGDSAMYLCASSLWTSGRAVEQFFGPGTRLTVL.

This clone was recorded a few times. The gene calls are TRBV7-8 and TRBJ2-7, with TRBD1 identical over 10 bases. Trimming took 5 bases from V and 0 from J; bases not matched to a gene: 7. Germline CDR1 reads SGHVS; CDR2 reads FQNEAQ. The CDR3 is made up of 16 amino acids. The CDR3 loop is CASSQEGQGGSYEQYF. For the CDR3, the DNA is TGTGCCAGCAGCCAAGAAGGACAGGGGGGCTCCTACGAGCAGTACTTC.